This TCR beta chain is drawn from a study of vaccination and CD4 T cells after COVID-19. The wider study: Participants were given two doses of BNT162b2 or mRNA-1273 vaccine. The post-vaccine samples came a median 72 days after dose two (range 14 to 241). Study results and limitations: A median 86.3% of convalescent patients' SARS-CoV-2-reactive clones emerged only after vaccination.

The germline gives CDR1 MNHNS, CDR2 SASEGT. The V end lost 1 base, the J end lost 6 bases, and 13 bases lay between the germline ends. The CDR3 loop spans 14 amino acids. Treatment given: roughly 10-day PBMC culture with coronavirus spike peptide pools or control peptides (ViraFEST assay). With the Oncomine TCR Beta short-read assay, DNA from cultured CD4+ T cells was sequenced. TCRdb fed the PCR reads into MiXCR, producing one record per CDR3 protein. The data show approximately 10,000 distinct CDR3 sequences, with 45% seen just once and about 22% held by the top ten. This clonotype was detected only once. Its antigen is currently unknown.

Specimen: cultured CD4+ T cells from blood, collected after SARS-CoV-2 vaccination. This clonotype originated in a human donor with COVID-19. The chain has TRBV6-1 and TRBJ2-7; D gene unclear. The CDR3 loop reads CASSEDFGPSEQYF. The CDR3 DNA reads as TGTGCCAGCAGTGAAGATTTCGGACCCAGCGAGCAGTACTTC.